This entry lists 9 T cell receptor beta chains sequenced from one sample in a study of regulatory T cells in long-lasting Graves disease. Extracted PBMC RNA gave rise to the TCR library. TCRdb itself ran the reads through MiXCR, one entry per CDR3 protein. The sample has about 750 distinct CDR3 sequences, about 90% seen once. Source: peripheral blood mononuclear cells (PBMCs), taken with antithyroid drug treatment, in newly diagnosed or persistent Graves disease (not recorded which). These receptors originate from a female donor with Graves disease.

The chain uses TRBV27 and TRBJ2-7; perhaps TRBD1 as D (6 bases). Between the trimmed V and J ends, which lost 0 bases and 0 bases, there was a span of 9 bases. The CDR3 loop spans 15 amino acids. Germline assignment: CDR1 MNHEY and CDR2 SMNVEV (reference sequence). Here the CDR3 DNA reads TGTGCCAGCAGTTTATCCCAGGGGCACTCCTACGAGCAGTACTTC. Its protein is CASSLSQGHSYEQYF.

The chain links TRBV12-3 or TRBV12-4 to TRBJ2-7; possibly TRBD1 for D (5 bases). The CDR3 totals 12 residues. V lost 6 bases and J 7 bases, leaving 13 bases between the germline ends. CDR3 bases: TGTGCCAGCAGCCCTCAGGGTGGAGAGCAGTACTTC. Translation gives CASSPQGGEQYF.

The chain carries TRBV5-4 and TRBJ2-1, with D unresolved. Looked up from germline, CDR1 is SGHNT and CDR2 is YYREEE (reference sequence). The CDR3 loop spans 14 amino acids. V was pared by 2 bases and J by 6 bases, with 12 bases between. The CDR3 region is CASSFSRGSNEQFF. The CDR3 DNA reads as TGTGCCAGCAGCTTTAGTCGCGGTTCCAATGAGCAGTTCTTC.

Of note for this clonotype: It is likely a read error, because the conserved phenylalanine at the end of the CDR3 is missing. This chain links TRBV12-3 or TRBV12-4 with TRBJ2-3, with a possible D match to TRBD1 (8 bases). Trimming cost V 2 bases and J 5 bases, with 11 bases left between them. This CDR3 comprises 14 residues. The CDR3 DNA reads as TGTGCCAGCAGTTTAACAGGGGGGGGAGATACGCAGTATTCT. Encoded protein: CASSLTGGGDTQYS.

V usage is TRBV20-1 and J usage is TRBJ1-2, with 8 bases that match TRBD1. Trimming removed 4 bases from V and 0 bases from J; junction bases left unmatched: 4. The CDR3 consists of 14 residues. From germline, CDR1 is DFQATT and CDR2 SNEGSKA (reference sequence). In nucleotides, the CDR3 is TGCAGTGCTAAGAGACAGGGGACTAACTATGGCTACACCTTC. Translated: CSAKRQGTNYGYTF.

The chain is built from TRBV14 and TRBJ1-2, with a weak D call TRBD1 (6 bases). With 0 bases removed from V and 4 bases from J, the gap between germline ends came to 12 bases. Germline V lookup: CDR1 SGHDN, CDR2 FVKESK. This CDR3 spans 15 amino acids. CDR3 DNA: TGTGCCAGCAGCCAAGATCGCAGGGGCGGCTATGGCTACACCTTC. Translated: CASSQDRRGGYGYTF.

The J gene is TRBJ2-5, the V gene TRBV7-2; D gene unclear. Deletions cut 1 base from V and 4 bases from J, with 13 bases between. This CDR3 is built from 15 residues. Germline assignment: CDR1 SGHTA and CDR2 FQGNSA. The CDR3 loop reads CASSLGATFRETQYF. CDR3 coding DNA: TGTGCCAGCAGCTTAGGTGCCACTTTTAGAGAGACCCAGTACTTC.

The rearrangement uses TRBV15 and TRBJ2-3; 10 nucleotides align to TRBD2. Trimming at V came to 0 bases and at J to 4 bases, leaving 13 bases not matched to a gene. This CDR3 spans 19 amino acids. Germline V gives CDR1 LNHNV, CDR2 YYDKDF (reference sequence). CDR3 in DNA: TGTGCCACCAGCAGAGATTGGGATGAGCGGGGGGGCCGGCCAGATACGCAGTATTTT. Translation gives CATSRDWDERGGRPDTQYF.

This chain connects TRBV14 to TRBJ1-2; TRBD1 aligns across 9 bases. Trimming at V came to 2 bases and at J to 7 bases, leaving 17 bases not matched to a gene. This CDR3 has 18 amino acids. Germline V gene lookup returns CDR1 SGHDN and CDR2 FVKESK. CDR3 loop: CASSQRATRGQGGSGYTF. As DNA, the CDR3 is TGTGCCAGCAGCCAACGAGCTACTAGGGGACAGGGCGGTTCTGGCTACACCTTC.